This T cell receptor beta chain comes out of a study of neoadjuvant anti-PD-1 for oral cavity cancer. Study observations and caveats: Pretreatment Treg/Th17 ratio correlated inversely with post-treatment tumor clonality. Post-treatment tumors with larger preexisting clones showed more shrinkage. With three patients per group, TCR findings need larger cohorts.

In regard to this clone: Its antigen is unidentified.

V dropped 5 bases and J dropped 8 bases, with 13 bases sitting between them. The CDR3 loop spans 14 amino acids. Looked up from germline, CDR1 is SGHAT and CDR2 is FQNNGV. Libraries were prepared by immunoSEQ multiplex PCR; TCRdb keeps only in-frame clonotypes and omits some of them. The top ten hold nearly 7% of the sample, which has 9,500 to 15,000 clones, around 69% seen once. The specimen comprised tumor tissue, sampled before nivolumab (anti-PD-1) treatment. The V gene is TRBV11-2, the J gene TRBJ1-6, with D maybe TRBD1 (5 bases). The TCR comes from a person between 40 and 85 years old with oral cavity squamous cell carcinoma. The donor label of this sample is uncertain. Here the CDR3 DNA reads TGTGCCAGCAGCACCTGGGACTGGGATTCACCCCTCCACTTT. This gives the protein CASSTWDWDSPLHF. Full variable domain (remainder filled in from reference TRBV11-2 and TRBJ1-6): EAGVAQSPRYKIIEKRQSVAFWCNPISGHATLYWYQQILGQGPKLLIQFQNNGVVDDSQLPKDRFSAERLKGVDSTLKIQPAKLEDSAVYLCASSTWDWDSPLHFGNGTRLTVT.